These T cell receptor beta chains were read from a single sample in a study of shared clonotypes between healthy human individuals. Assay: immunoSEQ multiplex PCR; the TCRdb copy retains only in-frame clones and omits some. The table shows some 1 million clones, with around 76% occurring only once. Sequenced sample: memory CD4+ T cells sorted from blood. The receptors shown here come from a man aged 18 to 35 in good health. The CDR3 runs from the conserved cysteine through the conserved F or W. A D gene is named only where the DNA matches it firmly.

>TRBV10-2|-|TRBJ1-6
CASSESKGSNSPLHF
>TRBV21-1|-|TRBJ1-1
CASSPSQGPWNTEAFF
>TRBV6-6|-|TRBJ2-3
CASSYSTLGSAQYF
>TRBV30|TRBD2|TRBJ2-1
CAWSFRAGAYNEQFF
>TRBV6-5|TRBD2|TRBJ2-7
CASIRLAGGSEQYF
>TRBV7-8|-|TRBJ2-7
CASSYAGQFYEQYF
>TRBV14|-|TRBJ1-6
CASSQGKGSPLHF
>TRBV7-9|TRBD2|TRBJ2-3
CASSATSGGPKTDTQYF
>TRBV7-2|-|TRBJ2-7
CASSPSRGSYEQYF
>TRBV6-5|TRBD1|TRBJ2-7
CASSIGGTGAYEQYF
>TRBV6-6|-|TRBJ1-1
CAITPTGGGRTEAFF
>TRBV15|-|TRBJ1-2
CATSRDKIAFAF
>TRBV29-1|-|TRBJ2-7
CSVGDLGEQYF
>TRBV19|TRBD1|TRBJ2-3
CASSLLPGTGDTQYF
>TRBV18|TRBD1|TRBJ1-1
CASSQTGLEAFF
>TRBV7-2|-|TRBJ2-1
CASSTGLGYNEQFF
>TRBV28|-|TRBJ2-4
CASSFTAHRNIQYF
>TRBV30|TRBD1|TRBJ1-4
CAWLDRGLREKLFF
>TRBV11-3|-|TRBJ2-5
CASSLGSTPQETQYF
>TRBV7-9|-|TRBJ2-1
CASSLGPGLASEQFF
>TRBV10-1|-|TRBJ1-1
CASSESGNTEAFF
>TRBV18|-|TRBJ1-5
CASSPPGGNQPQHF
>TRBV5-1|TRBD2|TRBJ2-3
CASGGSGVFTDTQYF
>TRBV6-5|TRBD1|TRBJ2-1
CASSRQGVAYNEQFF
>TRBV28|-|TRBJ1-6
CASSSQGSPLHF
>TRBV4-2|-|TRBJ1-3
CASSQEVTASGNTIYF
>TRBV28|-|TRBJ1-2
CASSPRIGGYTF
>TRBV30|-|TRBJ1-1
CAWSVGVVTEAFF
>TRBV6-5|TRBD1|TRBJ1-2
CASSGAGGRNYGYTF
>TRBV4-2|-|TRBJ2-7
CASSQSSAGSPYEQYF
>TRBV11-2|-|TRBJ1-3
CASSLTPSDTLSSGNTIYF
>TRBV18|-|TRBJ1-1
CASSREGGGAFF
>TRBV6-1|-|TRBJ2-6
CASSDWGPSGANVLTF
>TRBV5-1|-|TRBJ2-7
CASSNYNEQYF
>TRBV2|-|TRBJ2-5
CASSEGQTQYF
>TRBV10-3|-|TRBJ1-4
CATVHNEKLFF
>TRBV7-2|-|TRBJ2-1
CASSSTGPSYNEQFF
>TRBV6-5|TRBD1|TRBJ1-1
CASSLRPSTGGHEAFF
>TRBV10-1|-|TRBJ2-3
CASRDTQYF
>TRBV30|-|TRBJ1-3
CAWSVGSLSSGNTIYF
>TRBV10-3|TRBD2|TRBJ2-3
CAISPFGGGGTDTQYF
>TRBV5-4|TRBD1|TRBJ2-1
CASSLPGTGMGEQFF
>TRBV11-2|-|TRBJ1-6
CASSMGHSPLHF
>TRBV5-1|-|TRBJ1-2
CASSLAVGGYGYTF
>TRBV29-1|TRBD1|TRBJ2-7
CSVGTGRNYEQYF
>TRBV5-1|-|TRBJ2-7
CASSLNSGNEQYF
>TRBV4-3|-|TRBJ2-7
CASSQDILGYEQYF
>TRBV6-6|-|TRBJ2-3
CASSYRGALTDTQYF
>TRBV6-6|TRBD2|TRBJ2-3
CASSILAGGTDTQYF
>TRBV18|-|TRBJ1-1
CASSPRDEAFF
>TRBV10-3|-|TRBJ1-1
CAISDMDTEAFF
>TRBV10-3|-|TRBJ2-2
CAISEDRLIGELFF
>TRBV7-8|-|TRBJ1-2
CASSPEAGTQARYGYTF
>TRBV6-4|-|TRBJ2-1
CASPMGAPWEQFF
>TRBV6-5|TRBD2|TRBJ2-7
CASSTSGTSSYEQYF
>TRBV5-6|TRBD2|TRBJ2-1
CASSLVIAGGPYEQFF
>TRBV7-2|-|TRBJ2-7
CASSLRVLGGEQYF